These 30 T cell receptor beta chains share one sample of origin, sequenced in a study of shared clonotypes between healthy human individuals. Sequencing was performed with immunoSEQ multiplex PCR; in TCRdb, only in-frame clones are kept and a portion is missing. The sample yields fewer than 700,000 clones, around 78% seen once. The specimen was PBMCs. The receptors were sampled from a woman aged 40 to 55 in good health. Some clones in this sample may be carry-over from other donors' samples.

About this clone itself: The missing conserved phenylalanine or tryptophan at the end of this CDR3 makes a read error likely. The CDR3 here is CSVEWVPLNYGYTL. CDR3 nucleotides: TGCAGCGTTGAATGGGTTCCGCTAAACTATGGCTACACCCTC. The gene calls are TRBV29-1 and TRBJ1-2; D is ambiguous. This CDR3 is built from 14 residues. Germline lookup yields CDR1 SQVTM and CDR2 ANQGSEA. V gave up 2 bases and J gave up 2 bases, with 12 bases separating them.

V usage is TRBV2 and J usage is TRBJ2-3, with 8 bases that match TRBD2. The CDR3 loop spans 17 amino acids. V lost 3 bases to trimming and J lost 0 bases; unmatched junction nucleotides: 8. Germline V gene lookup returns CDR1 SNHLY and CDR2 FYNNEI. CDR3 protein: CASSEPEREQSTDTQYF. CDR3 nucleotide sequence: TGTGCCAGCAGTGAGCCGGAGCGGGAGCAGAGCACAGATACGCAGTATTTT.

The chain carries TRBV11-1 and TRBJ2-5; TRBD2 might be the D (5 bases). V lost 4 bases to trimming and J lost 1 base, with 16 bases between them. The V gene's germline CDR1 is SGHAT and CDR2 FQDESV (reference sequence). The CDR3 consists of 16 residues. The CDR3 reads CASSSAARRFQETQYF. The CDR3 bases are TGTGCCAGCAGCTCAGCGGCCCGAAGGTTCCAAGAGACCCAGTACTTC.

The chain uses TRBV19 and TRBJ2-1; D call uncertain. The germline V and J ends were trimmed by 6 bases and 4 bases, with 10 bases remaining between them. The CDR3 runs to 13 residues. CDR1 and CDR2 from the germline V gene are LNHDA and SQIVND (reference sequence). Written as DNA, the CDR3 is TGTGCCAGTAGCAAGGACCGGTACAATGAGCAGTTCTTC. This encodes CASSKDRYNEQFF. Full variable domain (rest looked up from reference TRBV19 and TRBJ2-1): DGGITQSPKYLFRKEGQNVTLSCEQNLNHDAMYWYRQDPGQGLRLIYYSQIVNDFQKGDIAEGYSVSREKKESFPLTVTSAQKNPTAFYLCASSKDRYNEQFFGPGTRLTVL.

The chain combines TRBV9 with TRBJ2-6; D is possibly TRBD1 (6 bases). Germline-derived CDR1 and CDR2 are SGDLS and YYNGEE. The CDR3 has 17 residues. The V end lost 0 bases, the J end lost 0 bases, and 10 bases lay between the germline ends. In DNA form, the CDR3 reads TGTGCCAGCAGCGTAGTTACAGGGCTCTCTGGGGCCAACGTCCTGACTTTC. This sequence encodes CASSVVTGLSGANVLTF.

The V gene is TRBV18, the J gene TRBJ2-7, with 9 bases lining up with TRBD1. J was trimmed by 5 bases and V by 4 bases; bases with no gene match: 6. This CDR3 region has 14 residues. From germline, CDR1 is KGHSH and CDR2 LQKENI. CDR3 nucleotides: TGTGCCAGCTCACAAAACAGGGGGCAACACGAGCAGTACTTC. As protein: CASSQNRGQHEQYF. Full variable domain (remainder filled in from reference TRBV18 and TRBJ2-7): NAGVMQNPRHLVRRRGQEARLRCSPMKGHSHVYWYRQLPEEGLKFMVYLQKENIIDESGMPKERFSAEFPKEGPSILRIQQVVRGDSAAYFCASSQNRGQHEQYFGPGTRLTVT.

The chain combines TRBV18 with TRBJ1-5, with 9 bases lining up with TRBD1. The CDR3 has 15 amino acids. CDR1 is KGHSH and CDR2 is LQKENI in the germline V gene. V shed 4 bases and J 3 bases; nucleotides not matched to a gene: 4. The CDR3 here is CASSQGTGNNQPQHF. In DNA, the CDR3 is TGTGCCAGCTCACAAGGGACAGGGAACAATCAGCCCCAGCATTTT.

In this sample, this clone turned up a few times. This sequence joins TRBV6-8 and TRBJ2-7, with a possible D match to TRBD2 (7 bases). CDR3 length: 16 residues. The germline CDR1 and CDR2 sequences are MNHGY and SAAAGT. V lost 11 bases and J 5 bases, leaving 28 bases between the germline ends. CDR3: CAGGGRCVPNVDEQYF. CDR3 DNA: TGTGCCGGGGGGGGCCGGTGTGTGCCAAACGTGGACGAGCAGTACTTC.

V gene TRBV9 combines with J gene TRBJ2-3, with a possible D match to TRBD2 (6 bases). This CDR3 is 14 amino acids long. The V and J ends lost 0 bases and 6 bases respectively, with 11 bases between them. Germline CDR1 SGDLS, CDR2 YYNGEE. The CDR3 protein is CASSVGLALDTQYF. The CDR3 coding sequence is TGTGCCAGCAGCGTAGGGCTAGCGTTGGATACGCAGTATTTT.

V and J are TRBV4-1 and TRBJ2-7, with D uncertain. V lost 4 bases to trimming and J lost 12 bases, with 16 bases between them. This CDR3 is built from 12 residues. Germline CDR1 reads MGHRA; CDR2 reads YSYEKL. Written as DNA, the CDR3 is TGCGCCAGCAGCCCCCTAGGAGAAAGTCCGTACTTC. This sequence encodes CASSPLGESPYF.

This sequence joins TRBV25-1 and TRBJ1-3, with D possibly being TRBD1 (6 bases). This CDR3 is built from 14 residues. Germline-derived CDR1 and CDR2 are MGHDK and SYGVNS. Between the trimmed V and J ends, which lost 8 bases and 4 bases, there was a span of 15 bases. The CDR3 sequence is CASQLRGSGNTIYF. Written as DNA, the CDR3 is TGTGCCAGCCAGCTCAGGGGCTCGGGAAACACCATATATTTT. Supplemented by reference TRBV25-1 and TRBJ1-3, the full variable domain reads EADIYQTPRYLVIGTGKKITLECSQTMGHDKMYWYQQDPGMELHLIHYSYGVNSTEKGDLSSESTVSRIRTEHFPLTLESARPSHTSQYLCASQLRGSGNTIYFGEGSWLTVV.

CDR3 protein: CASSLNSGSAETQYF. The CDR3 nucleotides are TGCGCCAGCAGCCTCAATAGCGGGAGCGCAGAGACCCAGTACTTC. The chain combines TRBV4-3 with TRBJ2-5; 9 positions match TRBD2. J gave up 4 bases and V 4 bases, and 7 bases lay outside the gene matches. The germline V gene has CDR1 LGHNA and CDR2 YSLEER. The CDR3 has 15 amino acids.

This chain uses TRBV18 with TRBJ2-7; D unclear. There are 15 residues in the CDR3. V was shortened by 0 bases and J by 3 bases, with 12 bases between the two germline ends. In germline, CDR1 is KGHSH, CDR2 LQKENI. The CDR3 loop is CASSPPVSVLYEQYF. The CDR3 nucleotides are TGTGCCAGCTCACCACCGGTTTCAGTCCTCTACGAGCAGTACTTC.

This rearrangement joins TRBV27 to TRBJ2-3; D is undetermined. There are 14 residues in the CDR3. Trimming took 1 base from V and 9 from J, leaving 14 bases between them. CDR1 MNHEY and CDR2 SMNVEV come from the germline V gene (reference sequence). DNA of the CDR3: TGTGCCAGCAGTTTATTTGCCTCCAAGAGGACGCAGTATTTT. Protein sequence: CASSLFASKRTQYF.

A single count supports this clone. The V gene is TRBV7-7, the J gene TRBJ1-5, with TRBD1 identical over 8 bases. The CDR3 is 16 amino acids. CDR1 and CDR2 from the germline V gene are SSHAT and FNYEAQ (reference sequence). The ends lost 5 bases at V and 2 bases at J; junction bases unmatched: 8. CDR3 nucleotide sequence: TGTGCCAGCAGCCCCACAGGGGGAATGGGCAATCAGCCCCAGCATTTT. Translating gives CASSPTGGMGNQPQHF.

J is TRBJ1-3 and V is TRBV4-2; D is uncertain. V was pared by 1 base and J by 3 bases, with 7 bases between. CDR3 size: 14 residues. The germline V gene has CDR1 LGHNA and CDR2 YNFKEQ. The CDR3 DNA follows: TGTGCCAGCAGCCAAGCTTATGATGGAAACACCATATATTTT. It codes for CASSQAYDGNTIYF.

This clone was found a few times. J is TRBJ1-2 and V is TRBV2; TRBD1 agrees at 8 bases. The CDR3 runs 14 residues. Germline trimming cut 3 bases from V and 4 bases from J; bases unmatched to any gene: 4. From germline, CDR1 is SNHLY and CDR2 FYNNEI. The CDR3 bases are TGTGCCAGCAGTGAGTACAGGGGGTCCTATGGCTACACCTTC. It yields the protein CASSEYRGSYGYTF.

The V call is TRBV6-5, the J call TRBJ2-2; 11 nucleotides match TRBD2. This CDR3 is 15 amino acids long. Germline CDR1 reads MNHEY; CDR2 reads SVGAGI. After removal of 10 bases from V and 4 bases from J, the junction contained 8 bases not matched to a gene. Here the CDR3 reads CATLRGLAATGELFF. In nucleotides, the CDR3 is TGTGCCACCCTTCGGGGACTAGCGGCCACCGGGGAGCTGTTTTTT.

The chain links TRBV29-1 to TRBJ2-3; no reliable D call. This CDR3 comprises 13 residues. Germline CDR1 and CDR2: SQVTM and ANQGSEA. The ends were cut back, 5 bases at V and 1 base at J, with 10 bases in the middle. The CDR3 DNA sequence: TGCAGCGTTCTTGAAGGAGGCACAGATACGCAGTATTTT. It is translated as CSVLEGGTDTQYF.

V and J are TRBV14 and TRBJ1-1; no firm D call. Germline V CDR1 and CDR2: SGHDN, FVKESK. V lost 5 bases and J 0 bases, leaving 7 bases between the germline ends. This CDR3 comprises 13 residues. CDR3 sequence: CASSSSLNTEAFF. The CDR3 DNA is TGTGCCAGCAGCTCGTCCTTGAACACTGAAGCTTTCTTT.

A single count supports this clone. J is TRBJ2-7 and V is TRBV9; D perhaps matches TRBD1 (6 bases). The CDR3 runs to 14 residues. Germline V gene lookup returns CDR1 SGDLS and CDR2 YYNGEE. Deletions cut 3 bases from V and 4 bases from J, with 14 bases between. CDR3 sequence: CASSGGQGGYEQYF. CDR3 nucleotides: TGTGCCAGCAGCGGGGGACAAGGTGGGTACGAGCAGTACTTC.

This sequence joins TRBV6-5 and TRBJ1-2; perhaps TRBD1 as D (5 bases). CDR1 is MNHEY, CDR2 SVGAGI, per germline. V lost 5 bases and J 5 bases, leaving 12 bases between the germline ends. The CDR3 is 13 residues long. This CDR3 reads CASSPRVQYGYTF. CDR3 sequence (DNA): TGTGCCAGCAGTCCCAGGGTCCAATATGGCTACACCTTC.

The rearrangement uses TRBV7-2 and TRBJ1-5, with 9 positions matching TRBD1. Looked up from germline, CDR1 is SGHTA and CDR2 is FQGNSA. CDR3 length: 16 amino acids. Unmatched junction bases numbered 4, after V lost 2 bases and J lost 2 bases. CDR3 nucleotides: TGTGCCAGCAGCTTAACAGGGGGCTTGGGCAATCAGCCCCAGCATTTT. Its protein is CASSLTGGLGNQPQHF.

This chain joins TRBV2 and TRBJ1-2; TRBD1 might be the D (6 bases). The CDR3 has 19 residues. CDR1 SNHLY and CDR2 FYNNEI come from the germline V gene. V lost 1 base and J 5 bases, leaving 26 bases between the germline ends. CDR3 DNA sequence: TGTGCCAGCAGTGAAGGTTACCTCCGGGGGCCCTTAGTTACATATGGCTACACCTTC. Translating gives CASSEGYLRGPLVTYGYTF.

This chain's CDR3 is CASTSTGATYEQYF. The CDR3 coding sequence is TGTGCCAGCACTTCTACAGGAGCTACCTACGAGCAGTACTTC. This chain joins TRBV11-2 and TRBJ2-7; D is perhaps TRBD1 (5 bases). V was clipped by 7 bases and J by 2 bases, with 15 bases between them. Germline values: CDR1 SGHAT, CDR2 FQNNGV. CDR3 length: 14 amino acids.

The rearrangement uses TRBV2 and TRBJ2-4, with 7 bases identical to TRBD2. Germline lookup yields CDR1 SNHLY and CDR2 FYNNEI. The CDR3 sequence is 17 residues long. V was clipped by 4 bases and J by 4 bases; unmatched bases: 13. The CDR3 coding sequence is TGTGCCAGCAGTGTGGGCAGGACCGTGCGGGGGAAAAACATTCAGTACTTC. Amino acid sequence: CASSVGRTVRGKNIQYF.

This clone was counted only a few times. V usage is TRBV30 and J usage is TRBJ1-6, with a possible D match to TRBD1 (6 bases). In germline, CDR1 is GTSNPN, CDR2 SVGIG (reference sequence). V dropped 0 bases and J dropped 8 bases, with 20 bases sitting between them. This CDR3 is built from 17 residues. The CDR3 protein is CAWSVLRGAGFDSPLHF. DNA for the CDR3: TGTGCCTGGAGTGTACTCAGGGGCGCAGGGTTTGATTCACCCCTCCACTTT.

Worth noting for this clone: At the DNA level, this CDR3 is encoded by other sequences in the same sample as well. The CDR3 nucleotides are TGTGCCAGCAGTTTAGAGGGATACGAGCAGTACTTC. This encodes CASSLEGYEQYF. The chain joins TRBV28 to TRBJ2-7, with D perhaps matching TRBD2 (5 bases). The CDR3 totals 12 residues. The germline V and J ends were trimmed by 2 bases and 4 bases, with 6 bases remaining between them. Germline CDR1 and CDR2: MDHEN and SYDVKM.

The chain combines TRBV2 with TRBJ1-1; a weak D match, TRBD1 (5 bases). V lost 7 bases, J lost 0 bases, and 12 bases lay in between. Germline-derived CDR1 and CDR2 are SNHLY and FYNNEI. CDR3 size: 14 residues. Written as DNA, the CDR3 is TGTGCCAGCACCGAGGGGCGGTTGAACACTGAAGCTTTCTTT. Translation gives CASTEGRLNTEAFF.

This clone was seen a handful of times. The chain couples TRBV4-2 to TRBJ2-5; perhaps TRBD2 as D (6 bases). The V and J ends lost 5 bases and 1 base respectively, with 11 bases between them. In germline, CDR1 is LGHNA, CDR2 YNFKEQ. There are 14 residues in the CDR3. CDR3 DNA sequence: TGTGCCAGCAGCACCGGACTACCCCAAGAGACCCAGTACTTC. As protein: CASSTGLPQETQYF.